Detailed here is one T cell receptor (beta chain). Germline values: CDR1 MNHEY, CDR2 SVGEGT. V was cut by 2 bases and J by 5 bases, with 18 bases left in between. The length of the CDR3 is 17 residues. The sample belongs to a study of blood T cell repertoires in COVID-19. Background on the study: Whether acute or convalescent, the COVID-19 samples came from the United States, Italy and Spain. PBMCs, B-cell-depleted T cells, or T cells were the source of the cDNA or gDNA that made up the material.

The authors' processing: Amplified reference gene primers provided the basis for estimating nucleated cell counts. Sequenced by immunoSEQ multiplex PCR; TCRdb stores in-frame clones only, minus some. That table gives V, J and clone size, and the DNA gave D and trimming. This sample has approximately 170,000 clones, with roughly nine tenths found just once. This receptor was obtained from an older woman with acute or convalescent COVID-19. The rearrangement uses TRBV6-2 or TRBV6-3 and TRBJ2-2; D perhaps matches TRBD1 (5 bases). The sample comprised peripheral blood. The CDR3: CASSYEPPRVKTGELFF. CDR3 DNA sequence: TGTGCCAGCAGTTACGAGCCCCCCAGGGTAAAGACCGGGGAGCTGTTTTTT.